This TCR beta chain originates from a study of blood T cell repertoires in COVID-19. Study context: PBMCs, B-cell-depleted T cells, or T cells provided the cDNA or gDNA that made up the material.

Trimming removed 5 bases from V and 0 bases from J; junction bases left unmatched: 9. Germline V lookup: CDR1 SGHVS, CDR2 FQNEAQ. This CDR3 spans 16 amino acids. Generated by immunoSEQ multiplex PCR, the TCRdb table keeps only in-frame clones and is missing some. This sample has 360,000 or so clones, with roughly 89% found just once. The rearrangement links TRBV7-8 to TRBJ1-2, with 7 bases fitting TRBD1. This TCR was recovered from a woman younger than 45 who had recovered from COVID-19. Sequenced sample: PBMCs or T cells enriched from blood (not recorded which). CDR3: CASSRGAGGTNYGYTF. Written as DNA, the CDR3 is TGTGCCAGCAGCCGAGGGGCAGGGGGGACTAACTATGGCTACACCTTC.